The 26 T cell receptor beta chains given below trace back to one sample, sequenced in a study of T cell repertoires in cytomegalovirus infection. Via MiXCR, TCRdb re-called the reads, giving one row per CDR3 protein. The sample lists about a million distinct CDR3 sequences, about 33% occurring once. No antigen has been assigned to these receptors. The sequenced sample was cultured CD8+ T cells from PBMCs, obtained from culture after CMV antigen stimulation. These receptors originate from a human donor in good health (CMV status not recorded). Some clones in this sample may be carry-over from other donors' samples.

This clonotype was found once. The V and J genes are TRBV27 and TRBJ2-6; no reliable D call. CDR1 and CDR2 (germline): MNHEY, SMNVEV (reference sequence). V dropped 4 bases and J dropped 2 bases, with 12 bases sitting between them. CDR3 length: 16 amino acids. Here the CDR3 reads CASSSLSGTGANVLTF. As DNA, the CDR3 is TGTGCCAGCAGTTCTTTGTCGGGTACTGGGGCCAACGTCCTGACTTTC.

The chain is built from TRBV14 and TRBJ2-4; D not certain. CDR3 size: 15 residues. CDR1 and CDR2 (germline): SGHDN, FVKESK. V was pared by 5 bases and J by 8 bases, with 19 bases between. The DNA for the CDR3 is TGTGCCAGCAGCTCAACCAGTAAAGGGCGAGACATTCAGTACTTC. The encoded protein is CASSSTSKGRDIQYF.

The chain links TRBV11-2 to TRBJ2-2; TRBD1 agrees at 7 bases. The CDR3 totals 16 residues. J gave up 2 bases and V 7 bases, and 10 bases lay outside the gene matches. CDR1 is SGHAT and CDR2 is FQNNGV in the germline V gene. CDR3 bases: TGTGCCAGCAACTCTTTTGACAGGGAAAACACCGGGGAGCTGTTTTTT. This gives the protein CASNSFDRENTGELFF.

A few counts support this clonotype. Here the CDR3 reads CAVGQGSTEAFF. CDR3 coding DNA: TGTGCCGTTGGACAGGGGAGCACTGAAGCTTTCTTT. The gene calls are TRBV19 and TRBJ1-1, with TRBD1 identical over 9 bases. The CDR3 length is 12 residues. Losses at the gene ends were 11 bases for V and 4 bases for J; bases not matched to a gene: 5. CDR1 LNHDA and CDR2 SQIVND come from the germline V gene (reference sequence).

This clonotype turned up a few times. The genes are TRBV7-9 and TRBJ1-2; D remains unclear. The CDR3 contains 16 residues. V lost 1 base and J lost 2, with 14 bases in between. Germline V gene sequence: CDR1 SEHNR, CDR2 FQNEAQ (reference sequence). The CDR3 region has the DNA TGTGCCAGCAGCTTAGGTCTGGGGATAGCGAACTATGGCTACACCTTC. Translation: CASSLGLGIANYGYTF.

The chain employs TRBV29-1 and TRBJ2-3, with 8 bases that match TRBD1. This CDR3 spans 15 amino acids. From germline, CDR1 is SQVTM and CDR2 ANQGSEA. Losses at the gene ends were 2 bases for V and 3 bases for J; bases not matched to a gene: 7. The CDR3 is CSVEWWQGATDTQYF. CDR3 in DNA: TGCAGCGTTGAATGGTGGCAGGGGGCGACAGATACGCAGTATTTT.

The V and J genes are TRBV19 and TRBJ1-1; no definite D call. In germline, CDR1 is LNHDA, CDR2 SQIVND (reference sequence). Between the trimmed V and J ends, which lost 0 bases and 4 bases, there was a span of 9 bases. The CDR3 extends over 14 amino acids. The CDR3 DNA reads TGTGCCAGTAGTATAGATACGGTGGGCACTGAAGCTTTCTTT. It translates to CASSIDTVGTEAFF.

This clonotype was recorded a few times. The gene calls are TRBV4-1 and TRBJ2-2; D unclear. The germline gives CDR1 MGHRA, CDR2 YSYEKL. V was clipped by 1 base and J by 6 bases, with 3 bases between them. The CDR3 sequence is 12 residues long. CDR3 region: CASSQVAGELFF. CDR3 DNA sequence: TGCGCCAGCAGCCAAGTGGCCGGGGAGCTGTTTTTT.

This clonotype was found many times. This chain's CDR3 is CASSLEAYTDTQYF. In DNA form, the CDR3 reads TGTGCCAGCAGCTTAGAGGCGTACACAGATACGCAGTATTTT. The chain joins TRBV7-8 to TRBJ2-3; D gene uncertain. The CDR3 consists of 14 residues. Trimming shortened V by 1 base and J by 2 bases, and 7 bases separated the two germline ends. Germline V CDR1 and CDR2: SGHVS, FQNEAQ.

This clonotype was observed a single time. V gene TRBV19 combines with J gene TRBJ1-2, with TRBD1 matching over 7 bases. This CDR3 region has 14 residues. The trim removed 3 bases at V and 1 base at J, leaving 2 bases unmatched. Per the germline V gene, CDR1 is LNHDA and CDR2 is SQIVND (reference sequence). The CDR3 here is CASSMTGYNYGYTF. CDR3 bases: TGTGCCAGTAGTATGACAGGGTATAACTATGGCTACACCTTC.

The V and J genes are TRBV29-1 and TRBJ2-1; no reliable D call. Trimming took 4 bases from V and 9 from J, leaving 13 bases between them. The CDR3 runs to 12 residues. Germline lookup yields CDR1 SQVTM and CDR2 ANQGSEA. The CDR3: CSVGLVPGEQFF. Written as DNA, the CDR3 is TGCAGCGTTGGTTTGGTCCCAGGTGAGCAGTTCTTC.

This clonotype has more than one count but fewer than ten. The V gene is TRBV12-3 or TRBV12-4, the J gene TRBJ2-1; TRBD1 agrees at 7 bases. V was pared by 5 bases and J by 11 bases, with 9 bases of the junction left unmatched. The CDR3 length is 13 residues. CDR3 coding DNA: TGTGCCAGCAGTGGGGGACAGACAATAAAGCAGTTCTTC. This translates into CASSGGQTIKQFF.

V is TRBV5-4 and J is TRBJ2-5; no clear D gene. Germline loops: CDR1 SGHNT, CDR2 YYREEE (reference sequence). The CDR3 spans 12 residues. V was shortened by 6 bases and J by 4 bases, with 10 bases between the two germline ends. CDR3 region: CASTPDGETQYF. CDR3 bases: TGTGCCAGCACCCCGGATGGAGAGACCCAGTACTTC. Using reference TRBV5-4 and TRBJ2-5 for the parts outside the CDR3, the full variable domain is ETGVTQSPTHLIKTRGQQVTLRCSSQSGHNTVSWYQQALGQGPQFIFQYYREEENGRGNFPPRFSGLQFPNYSSELNVNALELDDSALYLCASTPDGETQYFGPGTRLLVL.

This clonotype has just a few counts. The chain employs TRBV7-3 and TRBJ2-5, with TRBD1 as a possible D gene (5 bases). The germline V gene encodes CDR1 SGHTA and CDR2 FQGTGA. Trimming took off 4 bases at V and 4 bases at J, with 16 bases between the two ends. The CDR3 totals 15 residues. The CDR3 DNA follows: TGTGCCAGCAGCTACCTTGGGGCAGCCGGAGAGACCCAGTACTTC. This gives the protein CASSYLGAAGETQYF.

The chain employs TRBV4-3 and TRBJ1-5; D is undetermined. CDR1 is LGHNA and CDR2 is YSLEER in the germline V gene. The CDR3 extends over 13 amino acids. V lost 0 bases to trimming and J lost 7 bases, with 7 bases between them. The CDR3 here is CASSQERGQPQHF. The CDR3 DNA follows: TGCGCCAGCAGCCAAGAAAGAGGGCAGCCCCAGCATTTT.

V is TRBV7-8 and J is TRBJ2-7, with 7 positions matching TRBD2. Germline values: CDR1 SGHVS, CDR2 FQNEAQ. V shed 10 bases and J 6 bases; nucleotides not matched to a gene: 3. CDR3 length: 10 amino acids. CDR3 in amino acids: CATAGPEQYF. In DNA form, the CDR3 reads TGTGCCACAGCGGGGCCCGAGCAGTACTTC.

This chain uses TRBV5-1 with TRBJ2-7; either TRBD1 or TRBD2 may supply D (5 bases each). Germline V gene lookup returns CDR1 SGHRS and CDR2 YFSETQ. The length of the CDR3 is 13 residues. V shed 4 bases and J shed 3 bases, with 11 bases lying between them. This chain's CDR3 is CASSPLGDYEQYV. The CDR3 region has the DNA TGCGCCAGCAGCCCTCTGGGGGACTACGAGCAGTACGTC.

The V and J genes are TRBV19 and TRBJ1-1; D not resolved. Germline V gene data show CDR1 as LNHDA and CDR2 as SQIVND (reference sequence). The ends were cut back, 3 bases at V and 6 bases at J, with 8 bases in the middle. This CDR3 comprises 12 residues. The chain's CDR3 is CASSMVTAEAFF. The CDR3 DNA sequence: TGTGCCAGTAGTATGGTTACTGCTGAAGCTTTCTTT.

This clonotype was found a few times. The chain carries TRBV7-6 and TRBJ2-3; D perhaps matches TRBD1 (6 bases). Trimming took off 4 bases at V and 5 bases at J, with 10 bases between the two ends. This CDR3 is 13 amino acids long. Germline V gene sequence: CDR1 SGHVS, CDR2 FNYEAQ. The CDR3 here is CASSSTGLDTQYF. The CDR3 region has the DNA TGTGCCAGCAGCTCTACAGGGTTAGATACGCAGTATTTT.

The V and J genes are TRBV5-8 and TRBJ2-1; no firm D call. The CDR3 loop spans 15 amino acids. CDR1 and CDR2 (germline): SGHTS, YDEGEE. Deletions cut 3 bases from V and 1 base from J, with 11 bases between. As DNA, the CDR3 is TGTGCCAGCAGCTCCCGGGCCGTATCCTACAATGAGCAGTTCTTC. Amino acids: CASSSRAVSYNEQFF.

This clonotype was seen a handful of times. The gene calls are TRBV5-1 and TRBJ1-5; tentative D call: TRBD1 (5 bases). The CDR3 contains 13 residues. Trimming removed 5 bases at V and 5 bases at J, with 11 bases between. Germline V gene sequence: CDR1 SGHRS, CDR2 YFSETQ. The CDR3 protein is CASRASGDQPQHF. The CDR3 region has the DNA TGCGCCAGCAGGGCCTCGGGGGATCAGCCCCAGCATTTT.

This clonotype was observed a few times. The rearrangement uses TRBV27 and TRBJ2-7, with 7 positions matching TRBD2. The CDR3 is 15 amino acids. The germline V gene has CDR1 MNHEY and CDR2 SMNVEV (reference sequence). V was pared by 4 bases and J by 4 bases, with 10 bases of the junction left unmatched. In DNA form, the CDR3 reads TGTGCCAGCAGTTCCCGGACTAGGGGCAATTACGAGCAGTACTTC. Protein product: CASSSRTRGNYEQYF.

This clonotype was observed many times. The chain links TRBV6-1 to TRBJ1-5, with no clear D. V lost 2 bases and J lost 3, with 8 bases in between. Germline lookup yields CDR1 MNHNS and CDR2 SASEGT. This CDR3 has 14 amino acids. CDR3 DNA sequence: TGTGCCAGCAGTGAACCGGGTAACAATCAGCCCCAGCATTTT. It is translated as CASSEPGNNQPQHF.

The rearrangement joins TRBV4-3 to TRBJ1-1; D call uncertain. V was cut by 0 bases and J by 1 base, with 9 bases left in between. CDR1 and CDR2 from the germline V gene are LGHNA and YSLEER. This CDR3 has 15 amino acids. The CDR3 loop reads CASSQDIGENTEAFF. DNA for the CDR3: TGCGCCAGCAGCCAAGATATCGGGGAGAACACTGAAGCTTTCTTT.

In its sample, this clonotype was seen many times. The V and J genes are TRBV27 and TRBJ2-5; tentatively, D is TRBD1 (5 bases). The CDR3 is 13 residues long. Germline CDR1 is MNHEY and CDR2 is SMNVEV (reference sequence). V was cut by 5 bases and J by 4 bases, with 11 bases left in between. Here the CDR3 reads CASSTRVGETQYF. The DNA of the CDR3 is TGTGCCAGCAGTACCAGGGTAGGAGAGACCCAGTACTTC.

This chain uses TRBV2 with TRBJ2-3, with D possibly TRBD2 on 7 matching bases. The CDR3 loop spans 16 amino acids. Per the germline V gene, CDR1 is SNHLY and CDR2 is FYNNEI. V was trimmed by 6 bases and J by 6 bases, leaving 22 bases between them. The CDR3 is CASRGLQGEEADTQYF. The CDR3 coding sequence is TGTGCCAGCAGGGGACTACAGGGAGAGGAGGCTGATACGCAGTATTTT.